This T cell receptor beta chain was sequenced for a study of vaccination and CD4 T cells after COVID-19. Points on this clonotype: The antigen remains unidentified.

Cultured CD4+ T cell DNA underwent sequencing with the Oncomine TCR Beta short-read assay. MiXCR was run by TCRdb on the PCR reads, yielding one entry per CDR3 protein. The data contain more than 9,000 distinct CDR3 sequences, 55% to 75% of them singletons. This CDR3 has 13 residues. V lost 7 bases, J lost 4 bases, and 10 bases lay in between. Treatment given: roughly 11-day PBMC culture with coronavirus spike peptide pools or control peptides (ViraFEST assay). ViraFEST used peptide pools to expand antigen-specific T cells, then sequenced TCRs. It was with 9 to 10 IU/ml IL-2 and 9 to 10 ug/ml peptide pools that more than 1.5 million PBMCs per well were cultured. Cells were cultured for 10 to 11 days, and then CD4+ T cells were isolated by negative selection.

The clonotype was recovered from a human donor who had recovered from COVID-19. The sample taken for sequencing was CD4+ T cells from blood, cultured in vitro. V gene TRBV12-3 or TRBV12-4 combines with J gene TRBJ2-2; D ambiguous. DNA of the CDR3: TGTGCCAGCAATCGGATTAGCACCGGGGAGCTGTTTTTT. Amino acids: CASNRISTGELFF.